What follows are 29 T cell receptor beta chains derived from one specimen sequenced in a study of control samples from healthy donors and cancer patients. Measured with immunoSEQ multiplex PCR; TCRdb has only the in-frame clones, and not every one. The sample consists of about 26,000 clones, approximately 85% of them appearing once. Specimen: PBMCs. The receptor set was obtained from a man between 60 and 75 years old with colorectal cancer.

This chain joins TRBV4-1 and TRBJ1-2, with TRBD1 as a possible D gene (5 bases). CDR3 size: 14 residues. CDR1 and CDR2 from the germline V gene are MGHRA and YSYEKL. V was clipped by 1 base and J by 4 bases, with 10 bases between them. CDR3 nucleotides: TGCGCCAGCAGCCAAGTCGGGGGTCGCTATGGCTACACCTTC. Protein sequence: CASSQVGGRYGYTF.

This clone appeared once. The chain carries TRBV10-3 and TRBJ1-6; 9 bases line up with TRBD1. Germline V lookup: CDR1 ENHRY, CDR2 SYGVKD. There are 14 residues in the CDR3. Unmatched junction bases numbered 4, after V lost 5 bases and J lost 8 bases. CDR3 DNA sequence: TGTGCCATCAGTATGGGACAGGGATATTCACCCCTCCACTTT. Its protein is CAISMGQGYSPLHF.

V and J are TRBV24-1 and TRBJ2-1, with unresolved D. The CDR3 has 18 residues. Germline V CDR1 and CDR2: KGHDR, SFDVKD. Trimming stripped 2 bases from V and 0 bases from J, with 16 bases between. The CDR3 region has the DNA TGTGCCACCAGTGATTCTCGCTTTGGATCGAGCTCCTACAATGAGCAGTTCTTC. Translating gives CATSDSRFGSSSYNEQFF.

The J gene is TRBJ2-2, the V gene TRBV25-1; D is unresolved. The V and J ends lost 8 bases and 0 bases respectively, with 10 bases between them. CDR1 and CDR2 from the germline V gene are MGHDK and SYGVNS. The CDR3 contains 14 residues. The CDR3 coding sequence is TGTGCCAGCTCTCGGCAGGCGAACACCGGGGAGCTGTTTTTT. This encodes CASSRQANTGELFF. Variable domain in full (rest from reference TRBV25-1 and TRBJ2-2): EADIYQTPRYLVIGTGKKITLECSQTMGHDKMYWYQQDPGMELHLIHYSYGVNSTEKGDLSSESTVSRIRTEHFPLTLESARPSHTSQYLCASSRQANTGELFFGEGSRLTVL.

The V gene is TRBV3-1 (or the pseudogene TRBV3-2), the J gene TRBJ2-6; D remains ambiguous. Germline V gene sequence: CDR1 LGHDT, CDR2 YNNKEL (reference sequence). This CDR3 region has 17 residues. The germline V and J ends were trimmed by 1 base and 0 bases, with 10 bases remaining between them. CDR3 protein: CASSQVVGGSGANVLTF. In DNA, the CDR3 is TGTGCCAGCAGCCAAGTTGTGGGCGGCTCTGGGGCCAACGTCCTGACTTTC.

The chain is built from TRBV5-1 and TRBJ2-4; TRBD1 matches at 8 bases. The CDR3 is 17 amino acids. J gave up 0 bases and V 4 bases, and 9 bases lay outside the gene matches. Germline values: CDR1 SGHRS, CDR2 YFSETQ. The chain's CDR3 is CASSKGQGEGAKNIQYF. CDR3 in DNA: TGCGCCAGCAGCAAAGGACAGGGAGAAGGAGCCAAAAACATTCAGTACTTC.

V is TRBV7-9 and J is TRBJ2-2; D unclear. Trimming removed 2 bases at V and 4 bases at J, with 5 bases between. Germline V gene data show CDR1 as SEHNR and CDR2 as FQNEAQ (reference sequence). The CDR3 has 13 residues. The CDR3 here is CASSLMSTGELFF. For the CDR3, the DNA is TGTGCCAGCAGCTTAATGTCCACCGGGGAGCTGTTTTTT. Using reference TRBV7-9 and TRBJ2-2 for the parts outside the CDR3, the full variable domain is DTGVSQNPRHKITKRGQNVTFRCDPISEHNRLYWYRQTLGQGPEFLTYFQNEAQLEKSRLLSDRFSAERPKGSFSTLEIQRTEQGDSAMYLCASSLMSTGELFFGEGSRLTVL.

Here the CDR3 reads CASSPLTPLNTEAFF. CDR3 nucleotides: TGCGCCAGCAGCCCGCTGACGCCCTTGAACACTGAAGCTTTCTTT. V is TRBV5-1 and J is TRBJ1-1; D is unresolved. The CDR3 length is 15 residues. The germline CDR1 and CDR2 sequences are SGHRS and YFSETQ. Deletions cut 4 bases from V and 0 bases from J, with 13 bases between. Supplemented by reference TRBV5-1 and TRBJ1-1, the full variable domain reads KAGVTQTPRYLIKTRGQQVTLSCSPISGHRSVSWYQQTPGQGLQFLFEYFSETQRNKGNFPGRFSGRQFSNSRSEMNVSTLELGDSALYLCASSPLTPLNTEAFFGQGTRLTVV.

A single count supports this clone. CDR3 residues: CASSPGDTQYF. The DNA of the CDR3 is TGTGCCAGCAGTCCGGGAGATACGCAGTATTTT. The J gene is TRBJ2-3, the V gene TRBV27; D is unclear. Trimming took off 5 bases at V and 5 bases at J, with 5 bases between the two ends. The germline V gene encodes CDR1 MNHEY and CDR2 SMNVEV (reference sequence). This CDR3 has 11 residues.

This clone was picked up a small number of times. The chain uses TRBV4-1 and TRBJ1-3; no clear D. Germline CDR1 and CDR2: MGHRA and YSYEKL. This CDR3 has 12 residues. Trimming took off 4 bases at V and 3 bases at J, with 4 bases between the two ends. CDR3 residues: CASSLSGNTIYF. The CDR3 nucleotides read TGCGCCAGCAGCCTTAGTGGAAACACCATATATTTT.

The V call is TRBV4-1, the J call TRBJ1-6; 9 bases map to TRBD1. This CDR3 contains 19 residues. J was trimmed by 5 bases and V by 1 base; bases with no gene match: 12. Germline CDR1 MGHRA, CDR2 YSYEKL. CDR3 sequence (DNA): TGCGCCAGCAGCCAAGGGAAAACAGGGGGCGCGGGCCATAATTCACCCCTCCACTTT. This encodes CASSQGKTGGAGHNSPLHF.

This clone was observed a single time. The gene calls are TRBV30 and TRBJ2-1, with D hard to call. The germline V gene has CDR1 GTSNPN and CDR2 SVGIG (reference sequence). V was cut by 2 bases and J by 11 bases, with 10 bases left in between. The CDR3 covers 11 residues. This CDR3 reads CAWSPPTKQFF. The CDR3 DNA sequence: TGTGCCTGGAGTCCACCCACGAAGCAGTTCTTC.

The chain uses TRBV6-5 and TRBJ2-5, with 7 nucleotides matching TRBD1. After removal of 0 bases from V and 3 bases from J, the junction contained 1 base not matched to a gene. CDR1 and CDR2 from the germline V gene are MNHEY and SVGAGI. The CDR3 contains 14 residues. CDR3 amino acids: CASSYSGTEETQYF. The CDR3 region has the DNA TGTGCCAGCAGTTACTCCGGGACAGAAGAGACCCAGTACTTC.

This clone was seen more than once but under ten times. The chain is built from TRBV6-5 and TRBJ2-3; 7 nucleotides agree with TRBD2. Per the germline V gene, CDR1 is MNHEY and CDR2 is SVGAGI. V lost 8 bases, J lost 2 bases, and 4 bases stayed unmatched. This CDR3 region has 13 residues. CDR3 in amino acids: CASLSGTTDTQYF. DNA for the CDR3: TGTGCCAGCCTAAGCGGGACCACAGATACGCAGTATTTT.

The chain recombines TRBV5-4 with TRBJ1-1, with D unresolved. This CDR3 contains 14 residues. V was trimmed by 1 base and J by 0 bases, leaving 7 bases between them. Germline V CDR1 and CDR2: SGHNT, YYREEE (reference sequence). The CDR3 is CASSLTSMNTEAFF. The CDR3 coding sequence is TGTGCCAGCAGCTTGACATCCATGAACACTGAAGCTTTCTTT.

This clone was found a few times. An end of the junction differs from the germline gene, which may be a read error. The CDR3 region is CASSYRENQPQHF. The CDR3 coding sequence is TGTGCCAGCAGTTATAGAGAAAATCAACCCCAGCATTTT. V is TRBV6-6 and J is TRBJ1-5; D is uncertain. Germline V gene sequence: CDR1 MNHNY, CDR2 SVGAGI (reference sequence). The CDR3 covers 13 residues.

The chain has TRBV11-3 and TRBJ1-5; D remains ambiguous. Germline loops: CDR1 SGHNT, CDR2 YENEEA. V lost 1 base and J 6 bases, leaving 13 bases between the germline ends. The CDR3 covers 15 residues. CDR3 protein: CASSLVKGVTQPQHF. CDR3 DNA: TGTGCCAGCAGCTTAGTGAAGGGAGTAACTCAGCCCCAGCATTTT. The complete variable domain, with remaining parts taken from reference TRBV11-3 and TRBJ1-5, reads EAGVVQSPRYKIIEKKQPVAFWCNPISGHNTLYWYLQNLGQGPELLIRYENEEAVDDSQLPKDRFSAERLKGVDSTLKIQPAELGDSAVYLCASSLVKGVTQPQHFGDGTRLSIL.

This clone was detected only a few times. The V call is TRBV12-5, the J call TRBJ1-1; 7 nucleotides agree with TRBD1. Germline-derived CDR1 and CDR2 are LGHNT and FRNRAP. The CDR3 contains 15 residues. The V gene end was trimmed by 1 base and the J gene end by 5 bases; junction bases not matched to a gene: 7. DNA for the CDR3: TGTGCTAGTGGTTTGGAGGGGCAGGGGGTAACTGAAGCTTTCTTT. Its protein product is CASGLEGQGVTEAFF.

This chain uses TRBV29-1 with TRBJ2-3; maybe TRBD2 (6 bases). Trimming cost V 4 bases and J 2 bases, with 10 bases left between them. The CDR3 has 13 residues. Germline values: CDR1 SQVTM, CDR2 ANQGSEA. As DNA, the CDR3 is TGCAGCGTTGGGACACTAGCCACAGATACGCAGTATTTT. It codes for CSVGTLATDTQYF.

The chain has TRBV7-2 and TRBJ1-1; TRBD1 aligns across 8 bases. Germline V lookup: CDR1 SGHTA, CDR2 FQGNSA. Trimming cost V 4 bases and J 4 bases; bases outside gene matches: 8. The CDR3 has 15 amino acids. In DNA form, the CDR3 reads TGTGCCAGCAGCTACAGGGGGTTAGGAAGCACTGAAGCTTTCTTT. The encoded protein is CASSYRGLGSTEAFF. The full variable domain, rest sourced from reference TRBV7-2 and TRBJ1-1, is GAGVSQSPSNKVTEKGKDVELRCDPISGHTALYWYRQSLGQGLEFLIYFQGNSAPDKSGLPSDRFSAERTGGSVSTLTIQRTQQEDSAVYLCASSYRGLGSTEAFFGQGTRLTVV.

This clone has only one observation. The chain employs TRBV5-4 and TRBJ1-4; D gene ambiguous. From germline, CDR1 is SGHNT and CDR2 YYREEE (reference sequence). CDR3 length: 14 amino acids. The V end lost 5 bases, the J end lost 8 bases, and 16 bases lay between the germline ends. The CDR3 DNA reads TGTGCCAGCAGGCTGACACCGCAAGGCGAAAAACTGTTTTTT. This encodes CASRLTPQGEKLFF.

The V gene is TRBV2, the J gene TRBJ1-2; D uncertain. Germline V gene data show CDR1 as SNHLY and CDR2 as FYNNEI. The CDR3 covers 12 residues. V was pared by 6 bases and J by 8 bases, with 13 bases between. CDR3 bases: TGTGCCAGCAGCTCAGAGGGTTACGGCTACACCTTC. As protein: CASSSEGYGYTF. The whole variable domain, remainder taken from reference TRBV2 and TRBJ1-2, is EPEVTQTPSHQVTQMGQEVILRCVPISNHLYFYWYRQILGQKVEFLVSFYNNEISEKSEIFDDQFSVERPDGSNFTLKIRSTKLEDSAMYFCASSSEGYGYTFGSGTRLTVV.

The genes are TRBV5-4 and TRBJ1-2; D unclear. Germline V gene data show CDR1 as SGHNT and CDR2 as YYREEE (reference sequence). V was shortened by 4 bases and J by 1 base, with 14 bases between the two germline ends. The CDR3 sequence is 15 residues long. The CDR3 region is CASSPNPHINYGYTF. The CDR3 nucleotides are TGTGCCAGCAGCCCCAACCCCCACATTAACTATGGCTACACCTTC.

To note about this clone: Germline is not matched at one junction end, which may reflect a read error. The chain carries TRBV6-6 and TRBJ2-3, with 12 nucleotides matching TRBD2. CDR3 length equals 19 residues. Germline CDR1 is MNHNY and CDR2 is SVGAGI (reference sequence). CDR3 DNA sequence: TGTGCCAGCAGTCCAACTAGCGGGGGGCCCCGAGTCAACACATATACGCAGTATTTT. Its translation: CASSPTSGGPRVNTYTQYF.

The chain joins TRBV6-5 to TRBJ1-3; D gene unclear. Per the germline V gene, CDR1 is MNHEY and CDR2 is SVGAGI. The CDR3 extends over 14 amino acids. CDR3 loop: CNPGGVGKDNTIYF. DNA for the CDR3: TGTAACCCCGGCGGCGTGGGTAAGGACAACACCATATATTTT.

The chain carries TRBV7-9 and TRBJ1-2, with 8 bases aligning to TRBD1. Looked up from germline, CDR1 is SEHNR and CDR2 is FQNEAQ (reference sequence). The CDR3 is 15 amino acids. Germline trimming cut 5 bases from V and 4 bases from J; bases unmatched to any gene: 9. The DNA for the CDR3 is TGTGCCAGCAGCACCAGGGGGCAGGCGATCTATGGCTACACCTTC. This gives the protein CASSTRGQAIYGYTF.

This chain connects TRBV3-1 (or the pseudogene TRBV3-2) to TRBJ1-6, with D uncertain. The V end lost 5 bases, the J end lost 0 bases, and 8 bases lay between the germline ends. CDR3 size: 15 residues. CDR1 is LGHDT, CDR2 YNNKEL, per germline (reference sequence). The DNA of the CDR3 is TGTGCCAGCAGCTTACCAGACTCCTATAATTCACCCCTCCACTTT. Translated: CASSLPDSYNSPLHF.

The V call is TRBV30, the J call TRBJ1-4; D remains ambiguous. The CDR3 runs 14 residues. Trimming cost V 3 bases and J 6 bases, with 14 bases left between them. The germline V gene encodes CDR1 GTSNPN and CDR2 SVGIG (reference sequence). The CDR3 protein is CAWRLFQPYEKLFF. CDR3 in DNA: TGTGCCTGGAGGCTATTTCAGCCGTATGAAAAACTGTTTTTT.

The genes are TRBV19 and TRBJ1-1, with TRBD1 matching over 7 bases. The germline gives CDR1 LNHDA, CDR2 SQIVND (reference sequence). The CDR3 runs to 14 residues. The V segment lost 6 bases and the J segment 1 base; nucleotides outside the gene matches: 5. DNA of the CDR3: TGTGCCAGTAGGAAGGACAGGCAGAACACTGAAGCTTTCTTT. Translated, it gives CASRKDRQNTEAFF.